Listed below are T cell receptor beta chains from one sample, sequenced in a study of vaccination and CD4 T cells after COVID-19. Their antigens remain unidentified. TCRdb used MiXCR to reprocess the PCR reads, holding one entry per CDR3 protein. Of 7,500 to 10,000 distinct CDR3 sequences listed, roughly 57% were seen once; the top ten hold around 12%. The starting material was cultured CD4+ T cells from blood, obtained after SARS-CoV-2 vaccination. The receptors shown here come from a human donor with COVID-19. Each CDR3 is given with its conserved first and last residue.

v_call cdr3_aa
TRBV7-3 CASSLSGPPSYEQYF
TRBV19 CASSIDPQGSLTHF
TRBV6-1 CASRDWRVNEQYF
TRBV4-2 CASKEQPTSQETQYF
TRBV5-4 CASSLDGGYTF
TRBV20-1 CSVRVGTSAYEQYF
TRBV19 CASSKQGGISNQPQHF
TRBV10-2 CASSEGTANSPLHF
TRBV20-1 CSAIGRGTQYF
TRBV20-1 CSARAPGQLTGELFF
TRBV6-1 CASSSTEASPLHF
TRBV7-2 CASIPRADSYEQYF
TRBV7-9 CASSPDGLETDTQYF
TRBV14 CASSQDLGSYSPLHF
TRBV28 CAIEEGSQTDEQYF
TRBV2 CASTLAAYEQYF
TRBV7-2 CASSLSAGNYGYTF
TRBV15 CATSRDLLRGRSNQPQHF
TRBV20-1 CSARSPDDGNYGYTF
TRBV4-2 CASSQEGQGYSPLHF
TRBV24-1 CATSPTGSETQYF
TRBV19 CASSIPGWGETQYF
TRBV10-2 CASSVSTTPSQETQYF
TRBV15 CATSERRGGAVRGYTF
TRBV5-1 CASSLETGGQPQHF
TRBV15 CATSREKGGSTEAFF
TRBV20-1 CSATPLGNEQCF
TRBV30 CAWSQGVNTEAFF